These 29 T cell receptor beta chains share one sample of origin, sequenced in a study of cytomegalovirus exposure and HLA in healthy donors. Clones were read by immunoSEQ multiplex PCR, and TCRdb kept only the in-frame ones, dropping some. The sample holds more than 200,000 clones, about 90% seen once. The sequenced sample was PBMCs. The receptor set was obtained from a woman aged 25 to 39 in good health and CMV-seronegative.

The chain links TRBV10-2 to TRBJ2-7; perhaps TRBD1 as D (6 bases). V lost 5 bases to trimming and J lost 0 bases, with 8 bases between them. Germline V gene lookup returns CDR1 WSHSY and CDR2 SAAADI. The CDR3 has 13 amino acids. The CDR3 is CASSTGSSYEQYF. In DNA form, the CDR3 reads TGCGCCAGCAGTACAGGGAGCTCCTACGAGCAGTACTTC.

The gene calls are TRBV7-9 and TRBJ1-5; D unclear. From germline, CDR1 is SEHNR and CDR2 FQNEAQ (reference sequence). The germline V and J ends were trimmed by 3 bases and 9 bases, with 12 bases remaining between them. This CDR3 has 13 residues. The CDR3, as DNA: TGTGCCAGCAGCTTGGGTCCCACACCGCCCCAGCATTTT. As protein: CASSLGPTPPQHF.

This clone was recorded only once. The chain combines TRBV19 with TRBJ2-7; D is ambiguous. Trimming removed 3 bases from V and 3 bases from J, with 12 bases in between. The CDR3 covers 14 residues. Germline loops: CDR1 LNHDA, CDR2 SQIVND (reference sequence). The CDR3 sequence is CASSMGRSYYEQYF. The CDR3, as DNA: TGTGCCAGTAGTATGGGCAGGTCTTACTACGAGCAGTACTTC.

This chain links TRBV27 with TRBJ2-5, with D maybe TRBD2 (5 bases). CDR3 length: 13 amino acids. The V gene's germline CDR1 is MNHEY and CDR2 SMNVEV (reference sequence). V was trimmed by 6 bases and J by 11 bases, leaving 19 bases between them. This chain's CDR3 is CASSPTALGEQYF. CDR3 bases: TGTGCCAGCAGCCCCACAGCGCTTGGGGAGCAGTACTTC.

This chain joins TRBV25-1 and TRBJ1-1; possible D gene TRBD1, 5 bases. From germline, CDR1 is MGHDK and CDR2 SYGVNS. V was clipped by 7 bases and J by 4 bases, with 13 bases between them. The CDR3 contains 13 residues. The CDR3 DNA follows: TGTGCCAGCACCAATCGCGGGGGCACTGAAGCTTTCTTT. Protein product: CASTNRGGTEAFF.

This clone was counted once. V gene TRBV19 combines with J gene TRBJ2-1; tentative D call: TRBD1 (7 bases). The CDR3 length is 15 residues. Germline assignment: CDR1 LNHDA and CDR2 SQIVND (reference sequence). Trimming removed 7 bases from V and 3 bases from J, with 16 bases in between. DNA of the CDR3: TGTGCCAGTACCCGTACAGGGGAGGTCTACAATGAGCAGTTCTTC. This codes for CASTRTGEVYNEQFF.

The chain carries TRBV27 and TRBJ2-7; TRBD1 matches at 9 bases. Germline trimming cut 4 bases from V and 6 bases from J; bases unmatched to any gene: 7. CDR3 length: 14 amino acids. In germline, CDR1 is MNHEY, CDR2 SMNVEV (reference sequence). CDR3 sequence (DNA): TGTGCCAGCAGTTCACAGGGGGCGGGTCGCGAGCAGTACTTC. Residues: CASSSQGAGREQYF.

The chain links TRBV7-9 to TRBJ2-1; 10 bases match TRBD2. Germline CDR1 reads SEHNR; CDR2 reads FQNEAQ (reference sequence). V gave up 6 bases and J gave up 0 bases; unmatched junction bases: 14. The CDR3 is 19 amino acids. CDR3 residues: CASSKILAGSISSYNEQFF. CDR3 nucleotides: TGTGCCAGCAGTAAGATACTAGCGGGATCCATATCCTCCTACAATGAGCAGTTCTTC.

CDR3 region: CSVWTSGSLDTQYF. The CDR3 DNA follows: TGCAGCGTTTGGACTAGCGGGAGCCTAGATACGCAGTATTTT. V is TRBV29-1 and J is TRBJ2-3; TRBD2 aligns across 13 bases. J lost 5 bases, V lost 5 bases, and 4 bases had no gene match. CDR3 size: 14 residues. Germline assignment: CDR1 SQVTM and CDR2 ANQGSEA.

The CDR3 nucleotides read TGTGCCAGCAGCTTAACTACCTTGAACACTGAAGCTTTCTTT. Amino acid sequence: CASSLTTLNTEAFF. The rearrangement links TRBV7-8 to TRBJ1-1; D is uncertain. This CDR3 has 14 amino acids. V dropped 2 bases and J dropped 0 bases, with 7 bases sitting between them. Per the germline V gene, CDR1 is SGHVS and CDR2 is FQNEAQ.

The rearrangement links TRBV6-4 to TRBJ2-1, with D hard to call. Looked up from germline, CDR1 is MRHNA and CDR2 is SNTAGT. The V and J ends lost 1 base and 9 bases respectively, with 10 bases between them. The CDR3 loop spans 13 amino acids. CDR3 sequence (DNA): TGTGCCAGCAGTGACTTTAATCTAGGTGAGCAGTTCTTC. Protein sequence: CASSDFNLGEQFF.

This rearrangement joins TRBV10-2 to TRBJ2-7; the match to TRBD1 covers 10 bases. The length of the CDR3 is 16 residues. J gave up 4 bases and V 0 bases, and 6 bases lay outside the gene matches. Germline V CDR1 and CDR2: WSHSY, SAAADI. The CDR3 coding sequence is TGCGCCAGCAGTGAGTCTGCGACAGGGGGCGGTTACGAGCAGTACTTC. It codes for CASSESATGGGYEQYF.

The chain uses TRBV28 and TRBJ2-3; D perhaps matches TRBD1 (5 bases). The germline gives CDR1 MDHEN, CDR2 SYDVKM. The CDR3 runs 15 residues. The germline V and J ends were trimmed by 4 bases and 1 base, with 12 bases remaining between them. In DNA, the CDR3 is TGTGCCAGCAGTTCCCCAGGGAAGGGCACAGATACGCAGTATTTT. Translating it yields CASSSPGKGTDTQYF.

This clone was found once. J is TRBJ1-4 and V is TRBV7-2, with D possibly matching TRBD1 (5 bases). The length of the CDR3 is 15 residues. V was cut by 2 bases and J by 6 bases, with 13 bases left in between. The germline gives CDR1 SGHTA, CDR2 FQGNSA. The CDR3 protein is CASSLLWGSYEKLFF. CDR3 coding DNA: TGTGCCAGCAGCTTACTTTGGGGCTCTTATGAAAAACTGTTTTTT.

This chain uses TRBV11-2 with TRBJ1-5, with a tentative D call TRBD1 (6 bases). This CDR3 comprises 15 residues. Trimming cost V 3 bases and J 0 bases, with 9 bases left between them. Germline CDR1 SGHAT, CDR2 FQNNGV. The DNA of the CDR3 is TGTGCCAGCAGCTTTTCAGGGGCTAGCAATCAGCCCCAGCATTTT. This encodes CASSFSGASNQPQHF.

This chain links TRBV7-3 with TRBJ2-5, with a tentative D call TRBD2 (5 bases). The V end lost 5 bases, the J end lost 5 bases, and 18 bases lay between the germline ends. The CDR3 extends over 15 amino acids. Looked up from germline, CDR1 is SGHTA and CDR2 is FQGTGA. In nucleotides, the CDR3 is TGTGCCAGCAGCCGGCAGCCGGGTCCGGGGGAGACCCAGTACTTC. The encoded protein is CASSRQPGPGETQYF.

The CDR3 DNA is TGTGCCAGTAGTTGGGGGACAGGGCCCAATCATGGCTACACCTTC. It is translated as CASSWGTGPNHGYTF. The J gene is TRBJ1-2, the V gene TRBV19; 9 bases map to TRBD1. This CDR3 spans 15 amino acids. Germline V gives CDR1 LNHDA, CDR2 SQIVND (reference sequence). Trimming cost V 5 bases and J 6 bases; bases outside gene matches: 10.

The V gene is TRBV5-4, the J gene TRBJ2-7, with D uncertain. The CDR3 is 14 amino acids. Germline lookup yields CDR1 SGHNT and CDR2 YYREEE (reference sequence). Trimming took 0 bases from V and 6 from J, leaving 13 bases between them. CDR3 in DNA: TGTGCCAGCAGCTTGGGTATGCGAGACGCCGAGCAGTACTTC. Its translation is CASSLGMRDAEQYF.

This sequence joins TRBV7-2 and TRBJ1-4; 10 positions match TRBD1. Trimming cost V 0 bases and J 5 bases; bases outside gene matches: 3. This CDR3 is 16 amino acids long. Germline CDR1 SGHTA, CDR2 FQGNSA. This CDR3 reads CASSLAPGQGNEKLFF. CDR3 DNA sequence: TGTGCCAGCAGCTTAGCGCCGGGACAGGGGAATGAAAAACTGTTTTTT.

The chain employs TRBV6-5 and TRBJ2-1; possibly TRBD2 for D (7 bases). Germline V CDR1 and CDR2: MNHEY, SVGAGI. Trimming took off 8 bases at V and 6 bases at J, with 14 bases between the two ends. The CDR3 has 13 amino acids. This CDR3 is CASGQGGGNEQFF. The CDR3 nucleotides are TGTGCCAGCGGTCAGGGAGGGGGCAATGAGCAGTTCTTC.

The chain combines TRBV29-1 with TRBJ2-7; TRBD2 is a possible D gene (5 bases). Germline CDR1 is SQVTM and CDR2 is ANQGSEA. The V end lost 6 bases, the J end lost 2 bases, and 11 bases lay between the germline ends. This CDR3 has 12 amino acids. CDR3 residues: CSVYDGTYEQYF. The CDR3 DNA reads as TGCAGCGTCTACGACGGGACCTACGAGCAGTACTTC.

The chain employs TRBV18 and TRBJ2-1; D assignment may be TRBD1 or TRBD2 (5 bases each). The germline gives CDR1 KGHSH, CDR2 LQKENI. V gave up 6 bases and J gave up 5 bases, with 11 bases separating them. The CDR3 spans 13 residues. CDR3 in DNA: TGTGCCAGCTCCCGGGACGGCAACAATGAGCAGTTCTTC. Translated: CASSRDGNNEQFF. The complete variable domain, with remaining parts taken from reference TRBV18 and TRBJ2-1, reads NAGVMQNPRHLVRRRGQEARLRCSPMKGHSHVYWYRQLPEEGLKFMVYLQKENIIDESGMPKERFSAEFPKEGPSILRIQQVVRGDSAAYFCASSRDGNNEQFFGPGTRLTVL.

V and J are TRBV2 and TRBJ1-1; TRBD1 agrees at 7 bases. The CDR3 sequence is 14 residues long. With V trimmed by 8 bases and J by 3 bases, 9 bases remained unmatched. CDR1 and CDR2 (germline): SNHLY, FYNNEI. CDR3 protein: CASLGTVADTEAFF. The CDR3 DNA sequence: TGTGCCAGCTTAGGGACAGTAGCGGACACTGAAGCTTTCTTT.

V is TRBV19 and J is TRBJ2-2, with 8 bases fitting TRBD1. This CDR3 spans 15 amino acids. The trim removed 6 bases at V and 2 bases at J, leaving 5 bases unmatched. The V gene's germline CDR1 is LNHDA and CDR2 SQIVND (reference sequence). DNA of the CDR3: TGTGCCAGTAGGCGACAGGGGTTTAACACCGGGGAGCTGTTTTTT. Its protein product is CASRRQGFNTGELFF.

This clone was seen more than once but under ten times. Other nucleotide sequences from this sample produce the same CDR3. V is TRBV15 and J is TRBJ2-3; D ambiguous. The CDR3 runs to 12 residues. V lost 1 base and J lost 3, with 2 bases in between. The germline gives CDR1 LNHNV, CDR2 YYDKDF (reference sequence). The DNA for the CDR3 is TGTGCCACCAGCAGAGCAACAGATACGCAGTATTTT. Translating gives CATSRATDTQYF.

The chain has TRBV19 and TRBJ2-7; 14 bases are a match to TRBD2. CDR3 length: 17 residues. V was clipped by 3 bases and J by 5 bases; unmatched bases: 9. The germline gives CDR1 LNHDA, CDR2 SQIVND (reference sequence). CDR3 in DNA: TGTGCCAGTAGTATCTGGGGACTAGCGGGAGCTGTAAACGAGCAGTACTTC. As protein: CASSIWGLAGAVNEQYF.

The CDR3 coding sequence is TGTGCCAGCAGCGTACAACTAGCCTCAGATACGCAGTATTTT. Translation gives CASSVQLASDTQYF. The V and J genes are TRBV9 and TRBJ2-3; D perhaps matches TRBD2 (6 bases). V lost 1 base and J 4 bases, leaving 10 bases between the germline ends. The CDR3 is made up of 14 amino acids. Germline CDR1 and CDR2: SGDLS and YYNGEE.

The chain joins TRBV6-6 to TRBJ2-7; D possibly uses TRBD1 or TRBD2 (5 bases each). The CDR3 is 14 amino acids. In germline, CDR1 is MNHNY, CDR2 SVGAGI (reference sequence). With 2 bases removed from V and 7 bases from J, the gap between germline ends came to 15 bases. Here the CDR3 reads CASSYNQGSGEQYF. Written as DNA, the CDR3 is TGTGCCAGCAGTTACAATCAGGGCTCGGGGGAGCAGTACTTC.

The chain recombines TRBV5-1 with TRBJ2-2; TRBD1 aligns across 8 bases. J was trimmed by 2 bases and V by 5 bases; bases with no gene match: 8. The CDR3 is 16 amino acids. The V gene's germline CDR1 is SGHRS and CDR2 YFSETQ. The CDR3 sequence: CASRNYDRGNTGELFF. CDR3 coding DNA: TGCGCCAGCAGAAACTACGACAGGGGAAACACCGGGGAGCTGTTTTTT.